The 17 T cell receptor beta chains below come from one sample, sequenced in a study of technical replicates of blood from a few donors. Assay: immunoSEQ multiplex PCR; the TCRdb copy retains only in-frame clones and omits some. The sample carries roughly 81,000 clones, 80% to 90% recorded once. Sequencing was done on a sample of PBMCs. The source is a human donor in good health. Some clones in this sample may be carry-over from other donors' samples.

V gene TRBV18 combines with J gene TRBJ2-7; D is ambiguous. Germline-derived CDR1 and CDR2 are KGHSH and LQKENI. This CDR3 has 15 residues. Trimming took off 1 base at V and 5 bases at J, with 15 bases between the two ends. The chain's CDR3 is CASSPQTPRSNEQYF. CDR3 coding DNA: TGTGCCAGCTCACCACAAACCCCTAGATCCAACGAGCAGTACTTC.

Comment on this clone: This is likely an artifact of a read error, given a far larger clone one base away. V gene TRBV7-9 combines with J gene TRBJ1-1; D perhaps matches TRBD1 (6 bases). The V gene's germline CDR1 is SEHNR and CDR2 FQNEAQ (reference sequence). The V end lost 3 bases, the J end lost 3 bases, and 11 bases lay between the germline ends. The CDR3 spans 14 residues. The CDR3 nucleotides read TGTGCCAGCAGCTTGGGAGGGGGATACACTGAAGCTTTCTTT. The encoded protein is CASSLGGGYTEAFF.

This clone was counted a single time. This chain links TRBV4-3 with TRBJ1-4; possibly TRBD1 for D (6 bases). In germline, CDR1 is LGHNA, CDR2 YSLEER. The CDR3 is 13 amino acids. The V end lost 4 bases, the J end lost 10 bases, and 13 bases lay between the germline ends. The CDR3 DNA reads as TGCGCCAGCAGCCTCCAGGGGACGGGAAAACTGTTTTTT. This sequence encodes CASSLQGTGKLFF.

The V call is TRBV28, the J call TRBJ1-4, with D maybe TRBD1 (6 bases). CDR3 length: 14 amino acids. V lost 7 bases to trimming and J lost 4 bases, with 13 bases between them. The germline V gene encodes CDR1 MDHEN and CDR2 SYDVKM. DNA of the CDR3: TGTGCCAGCACCCCCGGGACACGTAATGAAAAACTGTTTTTT. It codes for CASTPGTRNEKLFF.

The chain links TRBV9 to TRBJ2-7, with D possibly TRBD2 on 5 matching bases. The CDR3 loop spans 14 amino acids. Between the trimmed V and J ends, which lost 4 bases and 5 bases, there was a span of 16 bases. CDR1 SGDLS and CDR2 YYNGEE come from the germline V gene. The CDR3 DNA reads as TGTGCCAGCAGCCCCCCCGGGGTGGAGAACGAGCAGTACTTC. Encoded protein: CASSPPGVENEQYF.

V usage is TRBV19 and J usage is TRBJ2-3; no definite D call. Germline V gene sequence: CDR1 LNHDA, CDR2 SQIVND (reference sequence). V was pared by 5 bases and J by 0 bases, with 9 bases between. This CDR3 contains 14 residues. CDR3 sequence: CASSAGSSTDTQYF. The CDR3 bases are TGTGCCAGTAGTGCCGGGTCTAGCACAGATACGCAGTATTTT.

The chain is built from TRBV7-9 and TRBJ1-2; tentatively, D is TRBD1 (5 bases). Germline lookup yields CDR1 SEHNR and CDR2 FQNEAQ (reference sequence). V was trimmed by 1 base and J by 6 bases, leaving 6 bases between them. This CDR3 is built from 12 residues. The CDR3 coding sequence is TGTGCCAGCAGCTTAGAGGGGCATGGCTACACCTTC. Residues: CASSLEGHGYTF.

V usage is TRBV9 and J usage is TRBJ2-1, with TRBD2 matching over 8 bases. V shed 4 bases and J 6 bases; nucleotides not matched to a gene: 6. In germline, CDR1 is SGDLS, CDR2 YYNGEE. The CDR3 totals 14 residues. CDR3 in amino acids: CASSLSGGTNEQFF. In nucleotides, the CDR3 is TGTGCCAGCAGCTTAAGCGGGGGCACCAATGAGCAGTTCTTC.

This chain links TRBV11-2 with TRBJ2-7, with 7 bases aligning to TRBD2. CDR3 size: 14 residues. The ends lost 5 bases at V and 2 bases at J; junction bases unmatched: 6. CDR1 is SGHAT and CDR2 is FQNNGV in the germline V gene. This CDR3 is CASSPGGGPYEQYF. As DNA, the CDR3 is TGTGCCAGCAGCCCCGGCGGGGGTCCCTACGAGCAGTACTTC.

The chain is built from TRBV15 and TRBJ1-6; D might be TRBD1 (5 bases). The CDR3 totals 13 residues. CDR1 LNHNV and CDR2 YYDKDF come from the germline V gene (reference sequence). V was clipped by 11 bases and J by 3 bases, with 11 bases between them. DNA for the CDR3: TGTGCCTCAGGAGACAGCTATAATTCACCCCTCCACTTT. Residues: CASGDSYNSPLHF.

This clone has only one observation. The V and J genes are TRBV9 and TRBJ2-2; TRBD2 aligns across 8 bases. CDR1 is SGDLS, CDR2 YYNGEE, per germline. CDR3 length: 14 residues. V gave up 7 bases and J gave up 6 bases; unmatched junction bases: 8. The CDR3 sequence is CASRREGESGELFF. CDR3 sequence (DNA): TGTGCCAGCCGCCGGGAGGGAGAGTCCGGGGAGCTGTTTTTT.

The table lists this clone with a few counts. The chain carries TRBV4-3 and TRBJ1-6; D may be TRBD1 (5 bases). The V gene's germline CDR1 is LGHNA and CDR2 YSLEER. The CDR3 covers 16 residues. Trimming shortened V by 1 base and J by 7 bases, and 14 bases separated the two germline ends. Here the CDR3 DNA reads TGCGCCAGCAGCCAAGTCGTCGGGTCAGGGAATTCACCCCTCCACTTT. Translation gives CASSQVVGSGNSPLHF.

The chain has TRBV7-2 and TRBJ2-7; 9 positions match TRBD2. The trim removed 6 bases at V and 2 bases at J, leaving 2 bases unmatched. This CDR3 is 13 amino acids long. In germline, CDR1 is SGHTA, CDR2 FQGNSA. The chain's CDR3 is CASRAGGTYEQYF. Here the CDR3 DNA reads TGTGCCAGCAGAGCGGGGGGTACCTACGAGCAGTACTTC.

The V gene is TRBV7-8, the J gene TRBJ2-1; perhaps TRBD1 as D (5 bases). CDR1 is SGHVS and CDR2 is FQNEAQ in the germline V gene. The CDR3 loop spans 16 amino acids. V was cut by 5 bases and J by 6 bases, with 20 bases left in between. This chain's CDR3 is CASSNSPGIIINEQFF. The CDR3 DNA follows: TGTGCCAGCAGCAACTCACCAGGGATCATCATCAATGAGCAGTTCTTC. The full variable domain, completed using reference TRBV7-8 and TRBJ2-1, is GAGVSQSPRYKVAKRGQDVALRCDPISGHVSLFWYQQALGQGPEFLTYFQNEAQLDKSGLPSDRFFAERPEGSVSTLKIQRTQQEDSAVYLCASSNSPGIIINEQFFGPGTRLTVL.

The J gene is TRBJ2-7, the V gene TRBV6-5; TRBD1 matches at 7 bases. The V gene's germline CDR1 is MNHEY and CDR2 SVGAGI. The length of the CDR3 is 14 residues. Trimming removed 4 bases from V and 3 bases from J; junction bases left unmatched: 6. This CDR3 is CASSSRTGDYEQYF. In nucleotides, the CDR3 is TGTGCCAGCAGTTCGCGAACAGGGGACTACGAGCAGTACTTC.

The genes are TRBV12-5 and TRBJ2-4; D remains ambiguous. This CDR3 has 14 residues. Trimming pared 2 bases from V and 0 bases from J, leaving 5 bases between. Germline V gene sequence: CDR1 LGHNT, CDR2 FRNRAP. CDR3 protein: CASGLTGAKNIQYF. The CDR3 DNA follows: TGTGCTAGTGGTTTGACGGGAGCCAAAAACATTCAGTACTTC. The whole variable domain, filled in from reference TRBV12-5 and TRBJ2-4, reads DARVTQTPRHKVTEMGQEVTMRCQPILGHNTVFWYRQTMMQGLELLAYFRNRAPLDDSGMPKDRFSAEMPDATLATLKIQPSEPRDSAVYFCASGLTGAKNIQYFGAGTRLSVL.

The chain has TRBV9 and TRBJ1-2; TRBD1 agrees at 7 bases. V was pared by 4 bases and J by 5 bases, with 8 bases of the junction left unmatched. CDR1 SGDLS and CDR2 YYNGEE come from the germline V gene. The CDR3 totals 14 residues. The CDR3 DNA follows: TGTGCCAGCAGCCCGGGAGGGGGCGGGTATGGCTACACCTTC. This translates into CASSPGGGGYGYTF.